The 19 T cell receptor beta chains below were found in one sample sequenced in a study of blood T cells in healthy people across ages. A sample-barcoded 5' primer and a J-beta primer mix were used in a second PCR of roughly 7 to 12 cycles. TCRdb processed the 5' RACE reads anew with MiXCR; each CDR3 protein has one entry. The sample gives around 1,700,000 distinct CDR3 sequences, 28% of which show up once; more than 6% is in the top ten. The material sequenced was blood. Receptors originate from a woman aged 30 to 39 in good health.

This clonotype was recorded many times. V gene TRBV10-3 combines with J gene TRBJ2-5, with TRBD2 as a possible D gene (6 bases). V was clipped by 3 bases and J by 0 bases, with 11 bases between them. Germline V gives CDR1 ENHRY, CDR2 SYGVKD. The CDR3 length is 15 residues. CDR3 protein: CAISEGASDQETQYF. The CDR3 bases are TGTGCCATCAGTGAAGGAGCTAGCGACCAAGAGACCCAGTACTTC.

This clonotype has just a few counts. V gene TRBV13 combines with J gene TRBJ2-5; TRBD1 aligns across 9 bases. The V and J ends lost 5 bases and 2 bases, in that order; junction bases with no gene match: 9. The CDR3 sequence is 16 residues long. CDR1 PRHDT and CDR2 FYEKMQ come from the germline V gene (reference sequence). The DNA for the CDR3 is TGTGCCAGCAGCGCAAGGGGACAGGGATCGCAAGAGACCCAGTACTTC. This translates into CASSARGQGSQETQYF.

Remarks on this clonotype: This CDR3 fails to terminate in the conserved phenylalanine or tryptophan, so it likely reflects a read error. The chain is built from TRBV6-2 or TRBV6-3 and TRBJ2-7; D is perhaps TRBD1 (5 bases). V was shortened by 8 bases and J by 2 bases, with 16 bases between the two germline ends. Germline CDR1 MNHEY, CDR2 SVGEGT. The CDR3 runs 14 residues. The CDR3 spells CASATAPRAYEQYS. The DNA for the CDR3 is TGTGCCAGCGCGACAGCCCCTCGAGCCTACGAGCAGTACTCC.

This clonotype was detected ten times or more. V is TRBV5-1 and J is TRBJ2-7; no definite D call. Germline V lookup: CDR1 SGHRS, CDR2 YFSETQ. The CDR3 sequence is 11 residues long. Deletions cut 2 bases from V and 5 bases from J, with 5 bases between. The CDR3 region is CASSFSDEQYF. CDR3 bases: TGCGCCAGCAGCTTTAGTGACGAGCAGTACTTC. The variable domain in full, with the rest retrieved from reference TRBV5-1 and TRBJ2-7, is KAGVTQTPRYLIKTRGQQVTLSCSPISGHRSVSWYQQTPGQGLQFLFEYFSETQRNKGNFPGRFSGRQFSNSRSEMNVSTLELGDSALYLCASSFSDEQYFGPGTRLTVT.

The chain has TRBV20-1 and TRBJ1-1; 7 positions agree with TRBD1. The CDR3 extends over 14 amino acids. With 2 bases clipped from V and 1 base from J, the junction kept 4 bases outside the gene matches. Per the germline V gene, CDR1 is DFQATT and CDR2 is SNEGSKA (reference sequence). CDR3 in DNA: TGCAGTGCTAGACAGGGGGGAGAGAACACTGAAGCTTTCTTT. It is translated as CSARQGGENTEAFF.

This clonotype was counted between two and nine times. V gene TRBV9 combines with J gene TRBJ2-7, with D tentatively TRBD2 (6 bases). The V end was cut by 2 bases, the J end by 6 bases, with 12 bases between. Germline V gene data show CDR1 as SGDLS and CDR2 as YYNGEE. CDR3 size: 13 residues. The CDR3 is CASSVTPAGEQYF. CDR3 in DNA: TGTGCCAGCAGCGTCACGCCAGCGGGCGAGCAGTACTTC.

The sample holds a few counts of this clonotype. This chain connects TRBV25-1 to TRBJ1-1; no firm D call. There are 12 residues in the CDR3. Looked up from germline, CDR1 is MGHDK and CDR2 is SYGVNS. V gave up 6 bases and J gave up 1 base, with 6 bases separating them. Written as DNA, the CDR3 is TGTGCCAGCAGAGTGCAGAACACTGAAGCTTTCTTT. Residues: CASRVQNTEAFF.

This clonotype has ten or more counts. The chain joins TRBV28 to TRBJ2-3; D may be TRBD1 (5 bases). The CDR3 extends over 13 amino acids. Germline V gene lookup returns CDR1 MDHEN and CDR2 SYDVKM. V lost 2 bases and J 7 bases, leaving 10 bases between the germline ends. CDR3 sequence (DNA): TGTGCCAGCAGTTTACAGGGCGCATATACGCAGTATTTT. It encodes CASSLQGAYTQYF.

This rearrangement joins TRBV6-1 to TRBJ2-7; 8 bases are a match to TRBD1. The J call may be in error: the DNA end matches TRBJ2-5 better. CDR3 length: 17 amino acids. Germline V CDR1 and CDR2: MNHNS, SASEGT. Here the CDR3 reads CASSEQKLFDRGETQYF. The CDR3 region has the DNA TGTGCCAGCAGTGAACAAAAATTATTTGACAGGGGAGAGACCCAGTACTTC.

The chain links TRBV27 to TRBJ2-7, with D uncertain. Germline CDR1 is MNHEY and CDR2 is SMNVEV (reference sequence). The V end was cut by 9 bases, the J end by 3 bases, with 12 bases between. CDR3 length equals 12 residues. The CDR3 sequence is CASLIVGYEQYF. The CDR3 DNA reads as TGTGCCAGTTTAATAGTCGGCTACGAGCAGTACTTC.

V and J are TRBV10-3 and TRBJ1-1, with D uncertain. V was pared by 4 bases and J by 1 base, with 19 bases between. Per germline, CDR1 ENHRY and CDR2 SYGVKD. The CDR3 has 17 residues. For the CDR3, the DNA is TGTGCCATCAGTGGACTGGGTCTTATACAACCGAACACTGAAGCTTTCTTT. This encodes CAISGLGLIQPNTEAFF.

This chain links TRBV12-3 or TRBV12-4 with TRBJ2-3; TRBD2 might be the D (6 bases). The CDR3 is 15 residues long. The V end lost 5 bases, the J end lost 0 bases, and 12 bases lay between the germline ends. Here the CDR3 DNA reads TGTGCCAGCAGTCCCAGCGGGCCTAGCACAGATACGCAGTATTTT. Translation gives CASSPSGPSTDTQYF.

This clonotype was seen repeatedly, ten times or more. This chain links TRBV4-3 with TRBJ1-2, with D possibly matching TRBD1 (5 bases). The CDR3 sequence is 13 residues long. Germline CDR1 reads LGHNA; CDR2 reads YSLEER. Deletions cut 4 bases from V and 6 bases from J, with 12 bases between. CDR3 DNA sequence: TGCGCCAGCAGCCGGGACTTGGGGGATGGCTACACCTTC. Translated, it gives CASSRDLGDGYTF.

This clonotype was picked up a small number of times. The V call is TRBV20-1, the J call TRBJ2-3; 9 nucleotides agree with TRBD2. J was trimmed by 4 bases and V by 2 bases; bases with no gene match: 10. The germline CDR1 and CDR2 sequences are DFQATT and SNEGSKA (reference sequence). This CDR3 contains 16 residues. The CDR3 sequence: CSARLGSGSTSDTQYF. In nucleotides, the CDR3 is TGCAGTGCTAGACTCGGTAGCGGGAGCACCTCAGATACGCAGTATTTT.

This sequence joins TRBV6-1 and TRBJ2-1; TRBD1 matches 7 bases. The CDR3 has 16 residues. V shed 4 bases and J 2 bases; nucleotides not matched to a gene: 8. CDR1 is MNHNS, CDR2 SASEGT, per germline. Here the CDR3 DNA reads TGTGCCAGCAGTGCCTACAGGGGAGCGGCCTACAATGAGCAGTTCTTC. It yields the protein CASSAYRGAAYNEQFF.

The table lists this clonotype with many counts. The chain employs TRBV7-9 and TRBJ2-7, with D unclear. The V end lost 5 bases, the J end lost 5 bases, and 13 bases lay between the germline ends. The CDR3 loop spans 13 amino acids. CDR1 SEHNR and CDR2 FQNEAQ come from the germline V gene (reference sequence). The CDR3 region is CASSPVATDEQYF. The CDR3 DNA is TGTGCCAGCAGCCCAGTAGCCACGGACGAGCAGTACTTC.

This clonotype was found once. This rearrangement joins TRBV6-2 or TRBV6-3 to TRBJ2-2; 11 nucleotides align to TRBD2. Germline trimming cut 10 bases from V and 4 bases from J; bases unmatched to any gene: 8. Looked up from germline, CDR1 is MNHEY and CDR2 is SVGEGT. The length of the CDR3 is 15 residues. CDR3: CAILAGVRSTGELFF. The CDR3, as DNA: TGTGCCATACTAGCGGGAGTGCGTAGCACCGGGGAGCTGTTTTTT.

This clonotype showed up just once. V is TRBV30 and J is TRBJ1-1; D gene uncertain. This CDR3 spans 12 amino acids. From germline, CDR1 is GTSNPN and CDR2 SVGIG (reference sequence). V was trimmed by 6 bases and J by 4 bases, leaving 12 bases between them. The CDR3 reads CACRRLGTEAFF. CDR3 DNA sequence: TGTGCCTGTAGACGATTGGGCACTGAAGCTTTCTTT.

This sequence joins TRBV21-1 and TRBJ2-3; TRBD2 reflects the table's D call only, with no check against the DNA. TRBV21-1 is deemed a pseudogene. The CDR3 length is 14 residues. CDR3 residues: CALKGKRGTDTQYF. The CDR3 bases are TGTGCGCTAAAGGGGAAGCGGGGCACAGATACGCAGTATTTT.